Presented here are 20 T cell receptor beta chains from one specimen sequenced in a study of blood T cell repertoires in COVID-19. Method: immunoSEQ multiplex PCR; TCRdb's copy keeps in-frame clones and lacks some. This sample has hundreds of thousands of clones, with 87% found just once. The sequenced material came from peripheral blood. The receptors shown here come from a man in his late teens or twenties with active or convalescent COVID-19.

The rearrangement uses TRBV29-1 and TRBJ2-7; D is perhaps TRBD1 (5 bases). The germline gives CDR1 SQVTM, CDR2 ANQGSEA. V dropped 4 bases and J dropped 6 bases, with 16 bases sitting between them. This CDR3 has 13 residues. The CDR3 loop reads CSVALRQGVEQYF. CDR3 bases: TGCAGCGTTGCCCTCCGGCAGGGTGTCGAGCAGTACTTC.

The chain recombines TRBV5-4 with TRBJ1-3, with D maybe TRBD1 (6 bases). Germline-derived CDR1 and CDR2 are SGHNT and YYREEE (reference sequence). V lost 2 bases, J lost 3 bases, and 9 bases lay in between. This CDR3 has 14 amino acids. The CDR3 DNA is TGTGCCAGCAGCTTTCAGGGGCTTGGAAACACCATATATTTT. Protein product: CASSFQGLGNTIYF.

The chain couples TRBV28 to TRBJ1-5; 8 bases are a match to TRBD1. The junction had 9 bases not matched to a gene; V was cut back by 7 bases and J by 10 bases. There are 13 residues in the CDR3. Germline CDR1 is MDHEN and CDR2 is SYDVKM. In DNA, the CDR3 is TGTGCCAGCATAGGACAGGGCCCTATCCCCCAGCATTTT. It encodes CASIGQGPIPQHF. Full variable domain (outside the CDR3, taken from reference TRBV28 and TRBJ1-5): DVKVTQSSRYLVKRTGEKVFLECVQDMDHENMFWYRQDPGLGLRLIYFSYDVKMKEKGDIPEGYSVSREKKERFSLILESASTNQTSMYLCASIGQGPIPQHFGDGTRLSIL.

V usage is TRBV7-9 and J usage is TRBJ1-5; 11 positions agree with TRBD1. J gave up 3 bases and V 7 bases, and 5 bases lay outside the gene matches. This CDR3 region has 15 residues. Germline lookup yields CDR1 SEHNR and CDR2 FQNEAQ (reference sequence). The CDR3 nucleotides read TGTGCCAGCACCGTGGACAGGGGGCCCAATCAGCCCCAGCATTTT. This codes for CASTVDRGPNQPQHF.

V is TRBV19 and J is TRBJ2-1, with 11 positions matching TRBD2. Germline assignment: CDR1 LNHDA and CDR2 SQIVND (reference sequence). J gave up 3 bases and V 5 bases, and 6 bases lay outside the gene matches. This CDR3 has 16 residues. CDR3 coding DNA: TGTGCCAGTAGTTCATGGACTAGCGGGTTCTACAATGAGCAGTTCTTC. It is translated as CASSSWTSGFYNEQFF.

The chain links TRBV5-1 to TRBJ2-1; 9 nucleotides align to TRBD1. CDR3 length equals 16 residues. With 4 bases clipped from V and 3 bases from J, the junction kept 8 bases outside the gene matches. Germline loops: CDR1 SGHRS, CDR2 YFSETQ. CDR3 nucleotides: TGCGCCAGCAGCAGGTCACAGGGGGCAATCTACAATGAGCAGTTCTTC. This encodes CASSRSQGAIYNEQFF.

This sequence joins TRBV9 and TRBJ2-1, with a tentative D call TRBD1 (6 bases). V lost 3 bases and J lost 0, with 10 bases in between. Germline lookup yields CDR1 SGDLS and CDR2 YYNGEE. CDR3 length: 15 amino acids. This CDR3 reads CASSATGSSYNEQFF. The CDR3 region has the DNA TGTGCCAGCAGCGCTACAGGGAGCTCCTACAATGAGCAGTTCTTC.

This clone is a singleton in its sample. The CDR3 is CAIRGIASQETQYF. The DNA for the CDR3 is TGTGCCATCAGGGGCATAGCGAGTCAAGAGACCCAGTACTTC. This chain connects TRBV10-3 to TRBJ2-5; possibly TRBD2 for D (5 bases). V dropped 6 bases and J dropped 2 bases, with 13 bases sitting between them. The CDR3 is 14 amino acids. CDR1 is ENHRY, CDR2 SYGVKD, per germline.

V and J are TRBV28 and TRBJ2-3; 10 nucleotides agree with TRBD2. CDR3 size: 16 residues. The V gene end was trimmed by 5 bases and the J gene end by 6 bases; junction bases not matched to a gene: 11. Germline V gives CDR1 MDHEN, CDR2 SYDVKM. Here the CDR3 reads CASSGGLAPRGDTQYF. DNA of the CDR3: TGTGCCAGCAGTGGGGGACTAGCGCCTAGGGGGGATACGCAGTATTTT.

CDR3 DNA sequence: TGTGCCATCTCCCTTACCGGGACAGTGAACACTGAAGCTTTCTTT. It specifies CAISLTGTVNTEAFF. The rearrangement joins TRBV10-3 to TRBJ1-1, with 7 bases lining up with TRBD1. CDR1 and CDR2 from the germline V gene are ENHRY and SYGVKD. With 8 bases clipped from V and 0 bases from J, the junction kept 9 bases outside the gene matches. This CDR3 contains 15 residues.

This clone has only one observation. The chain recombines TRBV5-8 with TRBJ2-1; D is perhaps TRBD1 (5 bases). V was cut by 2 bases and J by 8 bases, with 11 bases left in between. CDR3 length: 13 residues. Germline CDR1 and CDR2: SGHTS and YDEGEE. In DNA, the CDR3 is TGTGCCAGCAGCTTTTTAGACAGAGATGAGCAGTTCTTC. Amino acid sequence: CASSFLDRDEQFF. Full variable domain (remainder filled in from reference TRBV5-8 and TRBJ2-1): EAGVTQSPTHLIKTRGQQATLRCSPISGHTSVYWYQQALGLGLQFLLWYDEGEERNRGNFPPRFSGRQFPNYSSELNVNALELEDSALYLCASSFLDRDEQFFGPGTRLTVL.

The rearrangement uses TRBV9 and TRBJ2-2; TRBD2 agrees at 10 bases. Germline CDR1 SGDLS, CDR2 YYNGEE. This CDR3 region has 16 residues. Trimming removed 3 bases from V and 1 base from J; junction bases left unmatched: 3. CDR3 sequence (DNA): TGTGCCAGCAGCGATCGACTAGCGGGGAACACCGGGGAGCTGTTTTTT. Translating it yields CASSDRLAGNTGELFF.

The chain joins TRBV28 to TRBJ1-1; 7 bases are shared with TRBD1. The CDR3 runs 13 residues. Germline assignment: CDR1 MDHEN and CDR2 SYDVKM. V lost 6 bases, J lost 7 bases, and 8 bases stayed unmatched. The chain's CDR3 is CASSKWAGGEAFF. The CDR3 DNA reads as TGTGCCAGCAGCAAATGGGCAGGGGGTGAAGCTTTCTTT.

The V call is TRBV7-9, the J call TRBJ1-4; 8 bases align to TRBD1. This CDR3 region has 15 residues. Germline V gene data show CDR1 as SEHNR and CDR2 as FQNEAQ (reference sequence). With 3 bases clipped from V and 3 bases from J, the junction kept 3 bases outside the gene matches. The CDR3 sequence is CASSFDRGPNEKLFF. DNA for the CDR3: TGTGCCAGCAGCTTCGACAGGGGTCCTAATGAAAAACTGTTTTTT.

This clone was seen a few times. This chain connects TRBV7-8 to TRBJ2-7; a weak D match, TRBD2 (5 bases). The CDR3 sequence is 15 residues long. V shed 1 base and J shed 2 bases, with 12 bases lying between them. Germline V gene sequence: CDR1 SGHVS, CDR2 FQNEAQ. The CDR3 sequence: CASSLVEGRAYEQYF. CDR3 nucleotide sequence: TGTGCCAGCAGCTTAGTTGAGGGTCGGGCCTACGAGCAGTACTTC.

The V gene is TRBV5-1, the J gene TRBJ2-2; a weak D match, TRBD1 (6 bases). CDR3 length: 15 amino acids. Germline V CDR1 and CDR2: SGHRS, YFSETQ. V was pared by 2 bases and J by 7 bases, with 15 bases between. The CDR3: CASSLTGRSSGELFF. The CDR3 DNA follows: TGCGCCAGCAGCTTAACAGGGCGGTCCAGCGGGGAGCTGTTTTTT.

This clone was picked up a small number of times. As DNA, the CDR3 is TGTGCCAGTAGCCGAACAGGGGCGGATTCACCCCTCCACTTT. Translated, it gives CASSRTGADSPLHF. The V call is TRBV19, the J call TRBJ1-6; the match to TRBD1 covers 7 bases. V was clipped by 6 bases and J by 8 bases; unmatched bases: 7. Germline lookup yields CDR1 LNHDA and CDR2 SQIVND (reference sequence). The length of the CDR3 is 14 residues. Based on the CDR3 plus reference TRBV19 and TRBJ1-6, the full variable domain is DGGITQSPKYLFRKEGQNVTLSCEQNLNHDAMYWYRQDPGQGLRLIYYSQIVNDFQKGDIAEGYSVSREKKESFPLTVTSAQKNPTAFYLCASSRTGADSPLHFGNGTRLTVT.

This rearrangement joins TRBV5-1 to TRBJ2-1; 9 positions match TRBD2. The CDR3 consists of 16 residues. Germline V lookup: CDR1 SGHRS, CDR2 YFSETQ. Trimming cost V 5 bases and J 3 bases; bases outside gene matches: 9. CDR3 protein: CASSFAGRGGYNEQFF. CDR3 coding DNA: TGCGCCAGCAGTTTCGCGGGGCGGGGGGGCTACAATGAGCAGTTCTTC.

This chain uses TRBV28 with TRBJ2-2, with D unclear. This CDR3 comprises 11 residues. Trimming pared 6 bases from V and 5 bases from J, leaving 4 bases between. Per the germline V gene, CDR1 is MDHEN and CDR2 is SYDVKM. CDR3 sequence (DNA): TGTGCCAGCAGAGCGACCGGGGAGCTGTTTTTT. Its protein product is CASRATGELFF.

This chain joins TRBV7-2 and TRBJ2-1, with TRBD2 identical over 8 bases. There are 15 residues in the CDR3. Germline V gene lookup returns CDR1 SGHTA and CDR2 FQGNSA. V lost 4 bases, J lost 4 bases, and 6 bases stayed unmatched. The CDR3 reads CASSSRVAGYNEQFF. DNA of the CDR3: TGTGCCAGCAGCTCCCGGGTAGCGGGGTACAATGAGCAGTTCTTC.